Described below is a single T cell receptor beta chain sequence and its context. Trimming left V 4 bases short and J 3 bases short, with 19 bases between. Germline CDR1 reads MNHEY; CDR2 reads SVGAGI. CDR3 length equals 16 residues. This specimen belongs to a study of T cell repertoires in cytomegalovirus infection. One entry per CDR3 protein results from TCRdb running MiXCR on the reads. The table records under 300,000 distinct CDR3 sequences, 15% to 20% of them present only once. Sequenced: CD8+ T cells from PBMCs. The rearrangement uses TRBV6-5 and TRBJ2-7; D not resolved. The sequence derives from a human donor in good health (CMV status not recorded). Some clones in this sample may be carry-over from other donors' samples. The CDR3 sequence: CASSSRSGPAVYEQYF. As DNA, the CDR3 is TGTGCCAGCAGTTCCCGAAGTGGCCCCGCGGTCTACGAGCAGTACTTC.